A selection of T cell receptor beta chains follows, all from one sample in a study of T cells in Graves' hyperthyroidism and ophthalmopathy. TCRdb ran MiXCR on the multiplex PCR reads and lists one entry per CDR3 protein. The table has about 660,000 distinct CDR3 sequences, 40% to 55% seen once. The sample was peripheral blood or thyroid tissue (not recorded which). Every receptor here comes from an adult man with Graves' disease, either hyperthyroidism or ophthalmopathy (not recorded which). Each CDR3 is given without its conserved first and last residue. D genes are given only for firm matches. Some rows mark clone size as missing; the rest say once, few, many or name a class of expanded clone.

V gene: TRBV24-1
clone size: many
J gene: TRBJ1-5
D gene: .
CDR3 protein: ATSDRNTGQPQH

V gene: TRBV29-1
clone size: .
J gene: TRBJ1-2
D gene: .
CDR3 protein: SYSGRNYGYT

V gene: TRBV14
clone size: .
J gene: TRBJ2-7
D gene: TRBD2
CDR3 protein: ASSQLAGSHYEQY

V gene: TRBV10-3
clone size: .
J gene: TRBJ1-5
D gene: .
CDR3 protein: ASSQVLGADQPQH

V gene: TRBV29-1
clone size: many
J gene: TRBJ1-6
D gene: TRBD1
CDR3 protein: SVETGGRSPLH

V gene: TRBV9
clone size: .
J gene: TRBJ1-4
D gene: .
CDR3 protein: ASSVNEGLNEKLF

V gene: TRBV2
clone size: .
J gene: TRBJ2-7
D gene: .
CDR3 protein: ANHQLGDEQY

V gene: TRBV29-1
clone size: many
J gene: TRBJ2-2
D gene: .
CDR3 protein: SVETRDTGELF

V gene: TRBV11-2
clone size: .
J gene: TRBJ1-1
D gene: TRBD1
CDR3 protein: ASSLDPFRDRAKWNTEAF

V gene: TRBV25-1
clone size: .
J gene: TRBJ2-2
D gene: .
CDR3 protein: ASSAPDTNTGELF

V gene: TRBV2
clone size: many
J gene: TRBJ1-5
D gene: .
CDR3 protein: ASSWGQSNQPQH

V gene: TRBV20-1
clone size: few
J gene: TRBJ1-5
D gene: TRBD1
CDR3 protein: SAPTPGQGRPQH

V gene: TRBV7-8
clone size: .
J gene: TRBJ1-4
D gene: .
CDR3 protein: ASSYSPGATNEKLF

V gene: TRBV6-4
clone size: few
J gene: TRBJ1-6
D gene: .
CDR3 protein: ASSYSKRTYGNSPLH

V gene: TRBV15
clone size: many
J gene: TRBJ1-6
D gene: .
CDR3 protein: ATSRDGTGEDPPLH

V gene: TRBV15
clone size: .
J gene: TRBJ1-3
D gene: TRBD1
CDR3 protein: ATSSAGTGDYGNTIY

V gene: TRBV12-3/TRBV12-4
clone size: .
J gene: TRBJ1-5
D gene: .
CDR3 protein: ASSLSGNNQPQH

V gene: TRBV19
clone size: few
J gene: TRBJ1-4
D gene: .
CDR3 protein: ASMGKTNEKLF

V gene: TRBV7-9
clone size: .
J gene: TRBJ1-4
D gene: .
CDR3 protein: ASSLTAGLNEKLF

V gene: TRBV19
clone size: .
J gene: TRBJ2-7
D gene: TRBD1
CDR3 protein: ASRSPGGTYEQY

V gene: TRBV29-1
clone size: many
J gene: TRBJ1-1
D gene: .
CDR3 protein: SVAAGTIGEAF

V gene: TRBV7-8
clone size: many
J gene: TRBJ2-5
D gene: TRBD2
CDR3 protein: ASSLAYGGQETQY

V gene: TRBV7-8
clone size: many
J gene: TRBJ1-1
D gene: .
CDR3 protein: ASSLGQVRAF

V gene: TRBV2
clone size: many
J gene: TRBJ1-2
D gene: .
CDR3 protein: ASADEGRANYGYT

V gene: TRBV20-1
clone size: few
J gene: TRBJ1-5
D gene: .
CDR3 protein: SARDYGRAENQPQH

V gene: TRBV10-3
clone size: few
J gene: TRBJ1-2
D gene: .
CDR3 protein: ATSTVSSGYT

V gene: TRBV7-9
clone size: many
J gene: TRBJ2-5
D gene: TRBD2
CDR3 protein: ASSGASGGMETQY

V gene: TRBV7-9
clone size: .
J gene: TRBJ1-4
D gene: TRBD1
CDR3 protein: ASSQGGTDNEKLF

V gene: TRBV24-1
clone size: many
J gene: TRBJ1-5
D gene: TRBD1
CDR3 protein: ATSDTHTGGNQPQH

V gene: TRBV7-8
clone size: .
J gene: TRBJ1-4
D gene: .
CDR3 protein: ASSPWRYEKLF

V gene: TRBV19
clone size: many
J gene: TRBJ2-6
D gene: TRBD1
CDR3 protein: ASSTLGQGKTNVLT

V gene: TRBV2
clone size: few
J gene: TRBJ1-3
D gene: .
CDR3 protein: ASSPTTGNTIY

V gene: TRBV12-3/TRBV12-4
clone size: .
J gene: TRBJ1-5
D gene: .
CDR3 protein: ASSEAGRSNQPQH

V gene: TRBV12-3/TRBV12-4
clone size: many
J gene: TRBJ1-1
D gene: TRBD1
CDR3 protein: ASRGTANTEAF

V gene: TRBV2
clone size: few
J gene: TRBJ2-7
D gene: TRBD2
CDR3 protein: ASSFLGGGEQY

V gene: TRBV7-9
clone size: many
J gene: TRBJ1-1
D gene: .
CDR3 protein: ASSTEQGTEAF

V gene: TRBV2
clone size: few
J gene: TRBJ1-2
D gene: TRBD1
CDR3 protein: ASSYRGLRDYGYT

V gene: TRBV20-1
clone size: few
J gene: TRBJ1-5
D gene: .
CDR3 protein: SASKRRGGRTQH

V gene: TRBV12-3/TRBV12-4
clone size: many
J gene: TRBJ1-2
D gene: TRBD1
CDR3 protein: ASSLTGGAIT

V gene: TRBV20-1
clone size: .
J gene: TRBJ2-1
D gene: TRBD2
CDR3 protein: SALRTSGNNEQF

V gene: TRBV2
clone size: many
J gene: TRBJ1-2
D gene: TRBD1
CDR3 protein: ASSNPGGVIGYT

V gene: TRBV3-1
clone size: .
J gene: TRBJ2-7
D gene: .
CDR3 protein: ASSQDLAVYEQY

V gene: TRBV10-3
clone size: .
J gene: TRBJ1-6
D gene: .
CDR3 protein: ASRESFSYNSPLH

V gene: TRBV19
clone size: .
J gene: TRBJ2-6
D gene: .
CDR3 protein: ASKVSPGANVLT

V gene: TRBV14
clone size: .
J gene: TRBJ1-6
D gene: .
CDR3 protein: ASSRRSLGPINSPLH

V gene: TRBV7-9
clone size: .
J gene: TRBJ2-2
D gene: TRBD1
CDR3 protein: ASSFGQGYGELF

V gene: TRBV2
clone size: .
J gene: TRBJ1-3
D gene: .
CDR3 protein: ASSERGHRISGNTIY

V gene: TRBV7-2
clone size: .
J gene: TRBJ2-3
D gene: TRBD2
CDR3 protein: ASSLGPTSGAGDTQY

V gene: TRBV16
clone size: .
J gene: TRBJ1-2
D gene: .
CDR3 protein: ASSQDGQPYGYT

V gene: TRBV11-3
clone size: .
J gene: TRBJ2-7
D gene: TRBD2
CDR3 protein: ASSLWDGGDYEQY

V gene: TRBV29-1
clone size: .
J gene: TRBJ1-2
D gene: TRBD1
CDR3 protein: SVDREQTGYT